A selection of T cell receptor beta chains follows, all from one sample in a study of T cell responses to AZD1222 COVID-19 vaccine. Repertoires were generated with immunoSEQ multiplex PCR, while TCRdb's copy carries only in-frame clones and drops some. The table has about 130,000 clones, 90% to 95% seen once. Source: peripheral blood, taken 28 days after the second AZD1222 dose. These receptor sequences come from an adult who received the AZD1222 COVID-19 vaccine. Each CDR3 is given with its conserved first and last residue. Fields, in order: V gene, J gene, clone size, D gene, CDR3 DNA, CDR3 protein. A D gene is named only where the DNA matches it firmly. Some rows have no size entry. The others give once, few or many, or a class for an expanded clone.

v_gene: TRBV5-1
j_gene: TRBJ2-7
abundance: once
d_gene: .
CDR3nt: TGCGCCAGCAGCTTGGAAAGCTACGAGCAGTACTTC
CDR3aa: CASSLESYEQYF

v_gene: TRBV6-1
j_gene: TRBJ2-1
abundance: .
d_gene: .
CDR3nt: TGTGCCAGCAGTGAGGAAAGAACCTCCTACAATGAGCAGTTCTTC
CDR3aa: CASSEERTSYNEQFF

v_gene: TRBV5-1
j_gene: TRBJ2-3
abundance: once
d_gene: .
CDR3nt: TGCGCCAGCAGCTTGGAGCTAGCCGGAGATACGCAGTATTTT
CDR3aa: CASSLELAGDTQYF

v_gene: TRBV19
j_gene: TRBJ1-5
abundance: once
d_gene: .
CDR3nt: TGTGCCAGTACCCCTCCTGGACGAGGGAATCAGCCCCAGCATTTT
CDR3aa: CASTPPGRGNQPQHF

v_gene: TRBV7-2
j_gene: TRBJ2-2
abundance: .
d_gene: .
CDR3nt: TGTGCCAGCAGCCCCAATAGGTGGACCTCCCGAATGAACACCGGGGAGCTGTTTTTT
CDR3aa: CASSPNRWTSRMNTGELFF

v_gene: TRBV5-6
j_gene: TRBJ2-5
abundance: .
d_gene: .
CDR3nt: TGTGCCAGCAGCTTAATGTTCCGGAGGGGGGAGACCCAGTACTTC
CDR3aa: CASSLMFRRGETQYF

v_gene: TRBV19
j_gene: TRBJ2-1
abundance: .
d_gene: TRBD2
CDR3nt: TGTGCCAGTAGTATAGGCCAGCGGGGGGGGAATGAGCAGTTCTTC
CDR3aa: CASSIGQRGGNEQFF

v_gene: TRBV28
j_gene: TRBJ1-5
abundance: .
d_gene: .
CDR3nt: TGTGCCAGCAGAACGGACAGAAATCAGCCCCAGCATTTT
CDR3aa: CASRTDRNQPQHF

v_gene: TRBV18
j_gene: TRBJ2-7
abundance: .
d_gene: .
CDR3nt: TGTGCCAGCTCACCAAACGGGTTGAGCTACGAGCAGTACTTC
CDR3aa: CASSPNGLSYEQYF

v_gene: TRBV5-4
j_gene: TRBJ2-1
abundance: .
d_gene: .
CDR3nt: TGTGCCAGCAGCTTGGGGCAGGCCGCCTACAATGAGCAGTTCTTC
CDR3aa: CASSLGQAAYNEQFF

v_gene: TRBV6-5
j_gene: TRBJ1-2
abundance: .
d_gene: TRBD1
CDR3nt: TGTGCCAGCAGTCGGGACAGGAACTCGGTCTATGGCTACACCTTC
CDR3aa: CASSRDRNSVYGYTF

v_gene: TRBV7-2
j_gene: TRBJ2-7
abundance: .
d_gene: TRBD2
CDR3nt: TGTGCCAGCAGCGACCTTCTAGCGGGCTCCTCCTACGAGCAGTACTTC
CDR3aa: CASSDLLAGSSYEQYF

v_gene: TRBV28
j_gene: TRBJ1-1
abundance: .
d_gene: .
CDR3nt: TGTGCCAGTCGTTCTCCGGGAATGAACACTGAAGCTTTCTTT
CDR3aa: CASRSPGMNTEAFF

v_gene: TRBV3-1/TRBV3-2
j_gene: TRBJ1-4
abundance: .
d_gene: .
CDR3nt: TGTGCCAGCAGCCAAAATAGTATCGTGGCAACTAATGAAAAACTGTTTTTT
CDR3aa: CASSQNSIVATNEKLFF

v_gene: TRBV27
j_gene: TRBJ2-1
abundance: .
d_gene: .
CDR3nt: TGTGCCAGCAGTAGAAGGACCGTTAGCTCCTACAATGAGCAGTTCTTC
CDR3aa: CASSRRTVSSYNEQFF

v_gene: TRBV6-2/TRBV6-3
j_gene: TRBJ2-6
abundance: .
d_gene: .
CDR3nt: TGTGCCAGCAGTTACGTGAAGGGAGGAAACGTCCTGACTTTC
CDR3aa: CASSYVKGGNVLTF

v_gene: TRBV7-2
j_gene: TRBJ1-1
abundance: .
d_gene: TRBD1
CDR3nt: TGTGCCAGCAGCACCTCACAGGGGAATTTGGCTTTCTTT
CDR3aa: CASSTSQGNLAFF

v_gene: TRBV5-6
j_gene: TRBJ1-2
abundance: .
d_gene: TRBD1
CDR3nt: TGTGCCAGCAGCCGGGGGACAGGGACTTATGGCTACACCTTC
CDR3aa: CASSRGTGTYGYTF

v_gene: TRBV9
j_gene: TRBJ1-3
abundance: .
d_gene: .
CDR3nt: TGTGCCAGCAGCGTAGTTTCCGGGGGCTCTGGAAACACCATATATTTT
CDR3aa: CASSVVSGGSGNTIYF

v_gene: TRBV27
j_gene: TRBJ2-1
abundance: .
d_gene: TRBD2
CDR3nt: TGTGCCAGCAGTTTATCTTTCGGGCTAGCGGGGACCTACAATGAGCAGTTCTTC
CDR3aa: CASSLSFGLAGTYNEQFF

v_gene: TRBV11-3
j_gene: TRBJ1-4
abundance: .
d_gene: .
CDR3nt: TGTGCCAGCAGCTGCCCGCCTGGGGGGGGAGCTTCAACTAATGAAAAACTGTTTTTT
CDR3aa: CASSCPPGGGASTNEKLFF

v_gene: TRBV5-4
j_gene: TRBJ2-7
abundance: .
d_gene: .
CDR3nt: TGTGCCAGCAGCTTGTTTGGCGGCGGGCGGTACGAGCAGTACTTC
CDR3aa: CASSLFGGGRYEQYF

v_gene: TRBV12-3/TRBV12-4
j_gene: TRBJ1-1
abundance: .
d_gene: .
CDR3nt: TGTGCCAGCAGCAAGACAGGGAACACTGAAGCTTTCTTT
CDR3aa: CASSKTGNTEAFF

v_gene: TRBV6-5
j_gene: TRBJ1-2
abundance: .
d_gene: TRBD1
CDR3nt: TGTGCCAGCACCACAGACAGGGTCGGCTACACCTTC
CDR3aa: CASTTDRVGYTF

v_gene: TRBV28
j_gene: TRBJ1-6
abundance: .
d_gene: .
CDR3nt: TGTGCCAGCAGTTTAGGGACGGGGGCGCGGTCACCCCTCCACTTT
CDR3aa: CASSLGTGARSPLHF

v_gene: TRBV2
j_gene: TRBJ1-6
abundance: .
d_gene: .
CDR3nt: TGTGCCAGCAGTGAAGTTCGGGCGCGGAATTCACCCCTCCACTTT
CDR3aa: CASSEVRARNSPLHF

v_gene: TRBV11-3
j_gene: TRBJ1-3
abundance: .
d_gene: .
CDR3nt: TGTGCCAGCAGCTGGCAGGGAACGGGAAACACCATATATTTT
CDR3aa: CASSWQGTGNTIYF

v_gene: TRBV4-1
j_gene: TRBJ2-1
abundance: .
d_gene: .
CDR3nt: TGCGCCAGCAGCCAAGACCTGACAGGAATTAATGAGCAGTTCTTC
CDR3aa: CASSQDLTGINEQFF

v_gene: TRBV3-1/TRBV3-2
j_gene: TRBJ2-3
abundance: .
d_gene: TRBD2
CDR3nt: TGTGCCAGCAGCCGCGGGGGGCGGTACACAGATACGCAGTATTTT
CDR3aa: CASSRGGRYTDTQYF

v_gene: TRBV7-9
j_gene: TRBJ2-2
abundance: .
d_gene: TRBD1
CDR3nt: TGTGCCAGCAGCACCTATACAGGGGCCGGGGAGCTGTTTTTT
CDR3aa: CASSTYTGAGELFF

v_gene: TRBV28
j_gene: TRBJ1-2
abundance: .
d_gene: .
CDR3nt: TGTGCCAGCACGCCGGGGTATGGAAACTATGGCTACACCTTC
CDR3aa: CASTPGYGNYGYTF

v_gene: TRBV10-3
j_gene: TRBJ1-3
abundance: .
d_gene: .
CDR3nt: TGTGCCATCAGTAGGGGCGGTGGAAACACCATATATTTT
CDR3aa: CAISRGGGNTIYF

v_gene: TRBV6-5
j_gene: TRBJ2-2
abundance: .
d_gene: .
CDR3nt: TGTGCCAGCAGTTCATTCAGGGCCTCGAGGACCGGGGAGCTGTTTTTT
CDR3aa: CASSSFRASRTGELFF

v_gene: TRBV7-9
j_gene: TRBJ2-5
abundance: .
d_gene: .
CDR3nt: TGTGCCAGCAGCTTAGTCCATTTGGGGCTCGGGCAAGAGACCCAGTACTTC
CDR3aa: CASSLVHLGLGQETQYF

v_gene: TRBV18
j_gene: TRBJ1-3
abundance: .
d_gene: .
CDR3nt: TGTGCCAGCTCACTTCAGGGAGGACCCGCCGGAAACACCATATATTTT
CDR3aa: CASSLQGGPAGNTIYF

v_gene: TRBV29-1
j_gene: TRBJ2-2
abundance: .
d_gene: .
CDR3nt: TGCAGCGCGACCGCGAACACCGGGGAGCTGTTTTTT
CDR3aa: CSATANTGELFF

v_gene: TRBV10-3
j_gene: TRBJ1-4
abundance: once
d_gene: .
CDR3nt: TGTGCCATCAGTGAGAGAGGGGGGGAAAAACTGTTTTTT
CDR3aa: CAISERGGEKLFF

v_gene: TRBV30
j_gene: TRBJ1-3
abundance: .
d_gene: TRBD1
CDR3nt: TGTGCCTGCGAACAGGGGTCTGGAAACACCATATATTTT
CDR3aa: CACEQGSGNTIYF

v_gene: TRBV2
j_gene: TRBJ1-2
abundance: .
d_gene: TRBD1
CDR3nt: TGTGCCAGCAGCGGGGACAGTCCTAACTATGGCTACACCTTC
CDR3aa: CASSGDSPNYGYTF

v_gene: TRBV9
j_gene: TRBJ1-4
abundance: .
d_gene: TRBD1
CDR3nt: TGTGCCAGCAGCGAATCACAGGGGCCTAATGAAAAACTGTTTTTT
CDR3aa: CASSESQGPNEKLFF

v_gene: TRBV6-1
j_gene: TRBJ2-7
abundance: .
d_gene: .
CDR3nt: TGTGCCAGCAGTGAAGCGGGGCGTTGGGCCTACGAGCAGTACTTC
CDR3aa: CASSEAGRWAYEQYF

v_gene: TRBV11-2
j_gene: TRBJ2-2
abundance: .
d_gene: .
CDR3nt: TGTGCCAGCAGCCAAATTAAGGGGCCCCCGACCGGGGAGCTGTTTTTT
CDR3aa: CASSQIKGPPTGELFF

v_gene: TRBV7-8
j_gene: TRBJ1-1
abundance: .
d_gene: .
CDR3nt: TGTGCCAGCAGCTTTTGGGTCACGAACACTGAAGCTTTCTTT
CDR3aa: CASSFWVTNTEAFF

v_gene: TRBV6-5
j_gene: TRBJ1-1
abundance: .
d_gene: .
CDR3nt: TGTGCCAGCACTTACGGGGGGGTAGGCACTGAAGCTTTCTTT
CDR3aa: CASTYGGVGTEAFF

v_gene: TRBV27
j_gene: TRBJ1-2
abundance: once
d_gene: .
CDR3nt: TGTGCCAGCAGTACCCGGGCCACGGACTATGGCTACACCTTC
CDR3aa: CASSTRATDYGYTF

v_gene: TRBV7-9
j_gene: TRBJ1-2
abundance: .
d_gene: TRBD1
CDR3nt: TGTGCCAGCAGCTTACAGGGGGATGATGGCTACACCTTC
CDR3aa: CASSLQGDDGYTF

v_gene: TRBV6-5
j_gene: TRBJ1-3
abundance: .
d_gene: .
CDR3nt: TGTGCCAGCAGTCTCGGACAGTACTCTGGAAACACCATATATTTT
CDR3aa: CASSLGQYSGNTIYF

v_gene: TRBV7-6
j_gene: TRBJ2-7
abundance: .
d_gene: TRBD2
CDR3nt: TGTGCCAGCAGCTTAGGTGGTAGCGGGGGGGCCTACGAGCAGTACTTC
CDR3aa: CASSLGGSGGAYEQYF

v_gene: TRBV4-1
j_gene: TRBJ1-4
abundance: .
d_gene: .
CDR3nt: TGCGCCAGCAGCCAAGCGGGGAGGGGTAGAAAACTGTTTTTT
CDR3aa: CASSQAGRGRKLFF

v_gene: TRBV4-1
j_gene: TRBJ2-2
abundance: .
d_gene: TRBD2
CDR3nt: TGCGCCAGCAGCGTACATCCGGGACTAGCGACGAACACCGGGGAGCTGTTTTTT
CDR3aa: CASSVHPGLATNTGELFF

v_gene: TRBV27
j_gene: TRBJ2-7
abundance: .
d_gene: .
CDR3nt: TGTGCCAGCAGTTTATCCCCCCGGACGGAGCAGTACTTC
CDR3aa: CASSLSPRTEQYF

v_gene: TRBV15
j_gene: TRBJ2-3
abundance: .
d_gene: TRBD2
CDR3nt: TGTGCCACCAGCAGAGATTCCCACTCACTAGCGGGGGGGCCAGATACGCAGTATTTT
CDR3aa: CATSRDSHSLAGGPDTQYF

v_gene: TRBV9
j_gene: TRBJ2-3
abundance: .
d_gene: .
CDR3nt: TGTGCCAGCAGCGTAGGAGGGGGGACTTTCACAGATGCGCAGTATTTT
CDR3aa: CASSVGGGTFTDAQYF